This T cell receptor (beta chain) was observed in a study of cytomegalovirus exposure and HLA in healthy donors. Donors were nominally healthy when sampled, though unrecorded immune exposures were likely. The CDR3 covers 14 residues. V was shortened by 5 bases and J by 2 bases, with 12 bases between the two germline ends. Germline V CDR1 and CDR2: SGHAT, FQDESV (reference sequence). Use of 60 Vbeta and 13 Jbeta primers characterized the PCR. Repertoires were generated with immunoSEQ multiplex PCR, while TCRdb's copy carries only in-frame clones and drops some. The data show roughly 93,000 clones, just over 75% seen once.

This TCR derives from a man younger than 45 in good health and CMV-seronegative. Sequencing was done on a sample of PBMCs. This chain uses TRBV11-1 with TRBJ1-2; TRBD1 might be the D (5 bases). The CDR3 here is CASSRRGSNYGYTF. The DNA of the CDR3 is TGTGCCAGCAGCCGGAGGGGATCGAACTATGGCTACACCTTC.